This paragraph covers one T cell receptor (beta chain) sequence. Its antigen remains undetermined. No per-base quality is available; no much larger clone lies one base away. In the paper's terms, the time point label means: roughly 2 years on ibrutinib. Around 2 micrograms of genomic DNA were extracted from cryopreserved PBMCs for TCR beta library preparation. Longitudinal blood samples from CLL patients receiving ibrutinib monotherapy were subjected to high-throughput TCR beta sequencing. The patients took part in an open-label, single-center phase 2 trial of ibrutinib monotherapy. The source of the sample is a study of cytotoxic CD8 clonotypes in ibrutinib-treated CLL (dated by TCRdb to the early 2020s). Looking at the study overall: The cohort had about a dozen relapsed/refractory and about 15 treatment-naive patients; some 17 were IGHV unmutated. On average, each sample yielded about 260,000 productive templates and 94,082 productive rearrangements. Response samples were obtained after a median of around 11 months of treatment, with a range of roughly 6 to 40 months. Partial responses were observed in 24 patients and complete responses in 2; after a median follow-up of about 69 months, remission was maintained in approximately 14 patients and progression was observed in roughly twelve. Of the approximately 86 people in the trial, roughly 27 had longitudinal samples available. Patients were still on ibrutinib when every remission and progressive disease sample was collected. Cryopreserved peripheral blood mononuclear cells were collected before treatment, at response, and at either disease progression or sustained remission.

On a MiSeq, deep resolution sequencing aimed for a depth between 1 in 1 million and 1 in 200,000 T cells, with each clonotype covered 10x on average. TCR beta libraries were generated with the immunoSEQ hsTCRB Kit. Per the original workflow: ImmunoSEQ Data Assistant and ImmunoSEQ Analyzer were used for data analysis, and V, D and J genes were assigned according to IMGT definitions. Clonality was computed as one minus normalized Shannon entropy of productive rearrangement frequencies, ranging from 0 to 1. Public clonotype analysis was restricted to overrepresented clonotypes comprising at least 0.05% of each patient's repertoire. Repertoires from thirteen age-matched healthy donors in immuneACCESS were used as clonality controls. In TCRdb, the immuneACCESS table is reduced to in-frame sequences with V and J assigned. These tables do not hold every clone; where another copy was compared, an unresolved V gene accounts for under half, and the others remain unexplained. V, J and clone size were drawn from that table, and D and trimming were deduced from the DNA. Here the sample has about 130,000 clones; approximately 81% occur a single time. The top ten hold less than 4% of the sample.

Including the terminal cysteine and phenylalanine, the CDR3 comprises 14 residues. Of all the DNA, just the CDR3 is kept, 42 bases in frame from base 1. The CDR1 and CDR2 encoded by the germline V gene are SGDLS and YYNGEE. V was cut back by 3 bases and J by 7 bases, leaving a gap of 16 bases between them. Summary of the overall study and its limitations: Baseline clonality was found to be higher than that of age-matched healthy donors and was strongly correlated with circulating CD8+ T-cell counts. Public clonotypes were rare and either shrank or stayed stable during treatment, and the rise in clonality at ibrutinib response reflected expansion of private clonotypes. Lymph node repertoires were not examined, and the timing of sampling was not matched between patients in sustained remission and those whose disease progressed. Clonality rose at ibrutinib response, remained stable during sustained remission, and dropped back toward baseline at progression.

The sample here was PBMCs, taken after 24 months of ibrutinib treatment. The TCR was taken from a human donor with chronic lymphocytic leukemia. The chain is made from TRBV9 and TRBJ1-2; the D segment could be TRBD1, given 5 matching bases. The DNA sequence follows: TGTGCCAGCAGCGAACGAGCGGCCGGGGGTGGCTACACCTTC. It codes for CASSERAAGGGYTF.